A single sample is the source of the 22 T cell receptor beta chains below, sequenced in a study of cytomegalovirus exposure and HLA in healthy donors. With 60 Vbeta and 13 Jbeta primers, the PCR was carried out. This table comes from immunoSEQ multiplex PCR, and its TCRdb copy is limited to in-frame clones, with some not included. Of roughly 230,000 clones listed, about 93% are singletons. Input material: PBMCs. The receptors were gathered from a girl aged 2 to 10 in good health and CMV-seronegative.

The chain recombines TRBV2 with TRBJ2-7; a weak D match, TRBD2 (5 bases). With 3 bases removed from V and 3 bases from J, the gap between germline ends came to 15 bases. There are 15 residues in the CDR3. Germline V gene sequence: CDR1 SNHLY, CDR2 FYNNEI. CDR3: CASSDGGLSFYEQYF. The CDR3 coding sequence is TGTGCCAGCAGTGACGGAGGACTTAGCTTCTACGAGCAGTACTTC.

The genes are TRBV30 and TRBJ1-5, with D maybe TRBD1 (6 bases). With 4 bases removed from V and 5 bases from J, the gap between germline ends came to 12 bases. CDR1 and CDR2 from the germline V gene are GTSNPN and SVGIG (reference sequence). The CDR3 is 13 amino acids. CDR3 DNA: TGTGCCTGGAATTACAGGGTCGATCAGCCCCAGCATTTT. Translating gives CAWNYRVDQPQHF.

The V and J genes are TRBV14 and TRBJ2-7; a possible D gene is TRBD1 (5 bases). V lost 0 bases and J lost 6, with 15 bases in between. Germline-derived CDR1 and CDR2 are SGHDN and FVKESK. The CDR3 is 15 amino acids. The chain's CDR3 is CASSQDLGRAAEQYF. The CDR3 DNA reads TGTGCCAGCAGCCAAGATCTGGGCAGGGCGGCCGAGCAGTACTTC.

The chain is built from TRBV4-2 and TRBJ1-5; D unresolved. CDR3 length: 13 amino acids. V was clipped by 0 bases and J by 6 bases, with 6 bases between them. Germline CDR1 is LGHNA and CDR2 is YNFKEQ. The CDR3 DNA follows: TGTGCCAGCAGCCAAGATCGGGGTCAGCCCCAGCATTTT. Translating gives CASSQDRGQPQHF.

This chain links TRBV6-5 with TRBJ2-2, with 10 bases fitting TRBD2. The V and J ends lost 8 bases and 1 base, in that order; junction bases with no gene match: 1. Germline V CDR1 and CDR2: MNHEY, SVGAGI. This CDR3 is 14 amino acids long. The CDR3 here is CASRTSGNTGELFF. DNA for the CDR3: TGTGCCAGCCGGACTAGCGGGAACACCGGGGAGCTGTTTTTT.

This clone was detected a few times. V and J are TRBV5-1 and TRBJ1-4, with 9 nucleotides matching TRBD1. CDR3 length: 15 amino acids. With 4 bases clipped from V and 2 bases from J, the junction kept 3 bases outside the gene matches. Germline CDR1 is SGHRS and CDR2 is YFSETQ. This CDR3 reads CASSVDRGTNEKLFF. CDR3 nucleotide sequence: TGCGCCAGCAGCGTAGACAGGGGGACTAATGAAAAACTGTTTTTT.

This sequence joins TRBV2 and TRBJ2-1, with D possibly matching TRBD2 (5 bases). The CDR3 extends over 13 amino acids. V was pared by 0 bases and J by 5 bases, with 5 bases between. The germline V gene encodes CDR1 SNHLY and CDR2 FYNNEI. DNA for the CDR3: TGTGCCAGCAGTGAAGCGCGGGACAATGAGCAGTTCTTC. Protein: CASSEARDNEQFF.

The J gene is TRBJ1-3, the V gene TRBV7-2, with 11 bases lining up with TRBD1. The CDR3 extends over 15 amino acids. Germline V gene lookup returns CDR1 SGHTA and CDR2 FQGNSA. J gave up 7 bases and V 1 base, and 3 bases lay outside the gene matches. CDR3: CASSLGGQGGNTIYF. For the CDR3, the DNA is TGTGCCAGCAGCTTAGGGGGACAGGGGGGGAACACCATATATTTT.

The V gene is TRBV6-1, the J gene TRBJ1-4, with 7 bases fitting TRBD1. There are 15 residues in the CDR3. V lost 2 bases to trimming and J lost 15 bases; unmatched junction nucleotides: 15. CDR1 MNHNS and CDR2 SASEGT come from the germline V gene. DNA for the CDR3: TGTGCCAGCAGTGAATATAGGGGGCGGTTCGAAGGGGTGTTTTTT. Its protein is CASSEYRGRFEGVFF.

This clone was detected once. In nucleotides, the CDR3 is TGTGCCAGCAGCCAAGGCACTCCTAGCACAGATACGCAGTATTTT. Its protein product is CASSQGTPSTDTQYF. V and J are TRBV4-2 and TRBJ2-3; no reliable D call. V was pared by 1 base and J by 0 bases, with 8 bases between. Germline CDR1 reads LGHNA; CDR2 reads YNFKEQ. The CDR3 sequence is 15 residues long.

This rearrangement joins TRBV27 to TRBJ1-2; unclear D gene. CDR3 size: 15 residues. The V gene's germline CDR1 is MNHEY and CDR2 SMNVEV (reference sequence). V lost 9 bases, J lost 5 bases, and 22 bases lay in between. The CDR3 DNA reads TGTGCCAGTTCTAAACTGGAGCCCTTTAGGTATGGCTACACCTTC. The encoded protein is CASSKLEPFRYGYTF.

CDR3 nucleotide sequence: TGCGCCAGCAGCCGGACAGGGGAAGCCAACGTCCTGACTTTC. Its translation is CASSRTGEANVLTF. The rearrangement links TRBV5-1 to TRBJ2-6; TRBD1 matches at 9 bases. Germline CDR1 is SGHRS and CDR2 is YFSETQ. J was trimmed by 7 bases and V by 4 bases; bases with no gene match: 3. The length of the CDR3 is 14 residues.

The CDR3 is CASSQEAPGWDTQYF. In DNA form, the CDR3 reads TGTGCCAGCAGCCAAGAGGCGCCGGGATGGGATACGCAGTATTTT. The chain carries TRBV14 and TRBJ2-3, with D possibly TRBD2 on 5 matching bases. CDR3 length equals 15 residues. V was clipped by 0 bases and J by 6 bases, with 13 bases between them. Germline assignment: CDR1 SGHDN and CDR2 FVKESK.

The CDR3 loop reads CASSDFRDKDYNEQFF. The CDR3 bases are TGCGCCAGCAGCGATTTCCGGGACAAGGATTACAATGAGCAGTTCTTC. The chain combines TRBV5-1 with TRBJ2-1; D possibly corresponds to TRBD1 (6 bases). The V end was cut by 4 bases, the J end by 4 bases, with 18 bases between. Germline lookup yields CDR1 SGHRS and CDR2 YFSETQ. This CDR3 contains 16 residues.

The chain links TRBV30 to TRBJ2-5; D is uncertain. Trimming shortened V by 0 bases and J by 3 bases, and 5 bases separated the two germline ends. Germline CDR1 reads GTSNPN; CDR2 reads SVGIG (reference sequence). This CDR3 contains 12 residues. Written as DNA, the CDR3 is TGTGCCTGGAGTGTATCGGAAGAGACCCAGTACTTC. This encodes CAWSVSEETQYF.

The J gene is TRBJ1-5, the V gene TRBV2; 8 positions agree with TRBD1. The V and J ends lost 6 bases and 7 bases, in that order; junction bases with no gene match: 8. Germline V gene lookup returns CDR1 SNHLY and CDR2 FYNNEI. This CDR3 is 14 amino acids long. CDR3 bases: TGTGCCAGCAGCTCTGGACAGGGTACCCAGCCCCAGCATTTT. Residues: CASSSGQGTQPQHF. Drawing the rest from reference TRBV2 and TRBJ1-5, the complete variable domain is EPEVTQTPSHQVTQMGQEVILRCVPISNHLYFYWYRQILGQKVEFLVSFYNNEISEKSEIFDDQFSVERPDGSNFTLKIRSTKLEDSAMYFCASSSGQGTQPQHFGDGTRLSIL.

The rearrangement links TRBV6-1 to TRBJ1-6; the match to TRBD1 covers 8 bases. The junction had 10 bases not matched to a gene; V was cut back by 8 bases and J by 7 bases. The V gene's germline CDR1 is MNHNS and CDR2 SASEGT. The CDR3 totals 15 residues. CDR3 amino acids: CASRTGNNGNSPLHF. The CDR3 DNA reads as TGTGCCAGCCGGACAGGGAATAACGGAAATTCACCCCTCCACTTT.

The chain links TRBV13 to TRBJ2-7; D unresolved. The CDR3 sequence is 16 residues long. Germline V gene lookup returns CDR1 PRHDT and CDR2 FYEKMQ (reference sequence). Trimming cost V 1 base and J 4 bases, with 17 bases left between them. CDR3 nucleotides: TGTGCCAGCAGCTTAGCCCCGACTCGGGTAAGATACGAGCAGTACTTC. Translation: CASSLAPTRVRYEQYF.

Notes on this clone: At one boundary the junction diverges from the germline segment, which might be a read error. The CDR3 DNA reads TGTGCTAGCAGCGCTCACACAGGGGAAGAGACCCAGTACTTC. Translating it yields CASSAHTGEETQYF. The rearrangement links TRBV7-7 to TRBJ2-5; 7 bases agree with TRBD1. Germline values: CDR1 SSHAT, CDR2 FNYEAQ (reference sequence). There are 14 residues in the CDR3.

In nucleotides, the CDR3 is TGTGCCTGGAGTGTACAAGGGGCCGGCTACAATGAGCAGTTCTTC. It encodes CAWSVQGAGYNEQFF. The chain uses TRBV30 and TRBJ2-1; perhaps TRBD1 as D (5 bases). The length of the CDR3 is 15 residues. V lost 0 bases to trimming and J lost 3 bases, with 12 bases between them. Germline V gene sequence: CDR1 GTSNPN, CDR2 SVGIG (reference sequence).

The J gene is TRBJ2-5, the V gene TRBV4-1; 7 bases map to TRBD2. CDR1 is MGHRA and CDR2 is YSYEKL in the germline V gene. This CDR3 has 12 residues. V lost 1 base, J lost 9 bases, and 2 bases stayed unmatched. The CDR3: CASSQGAGAQYF. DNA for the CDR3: TGCGCCAGCAGCCAAGGGGCGGGGGCCCAGTACTTC.

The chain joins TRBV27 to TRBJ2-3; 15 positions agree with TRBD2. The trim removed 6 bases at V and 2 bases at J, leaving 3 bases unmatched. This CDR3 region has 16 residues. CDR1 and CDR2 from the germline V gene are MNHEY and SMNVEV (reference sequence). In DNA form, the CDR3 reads TGTGCCAGCAGGGGACTAGCGGGAGGCCCCACAGATACGCAGTATTTT. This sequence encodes CASRGLAGGPTDTQYF.